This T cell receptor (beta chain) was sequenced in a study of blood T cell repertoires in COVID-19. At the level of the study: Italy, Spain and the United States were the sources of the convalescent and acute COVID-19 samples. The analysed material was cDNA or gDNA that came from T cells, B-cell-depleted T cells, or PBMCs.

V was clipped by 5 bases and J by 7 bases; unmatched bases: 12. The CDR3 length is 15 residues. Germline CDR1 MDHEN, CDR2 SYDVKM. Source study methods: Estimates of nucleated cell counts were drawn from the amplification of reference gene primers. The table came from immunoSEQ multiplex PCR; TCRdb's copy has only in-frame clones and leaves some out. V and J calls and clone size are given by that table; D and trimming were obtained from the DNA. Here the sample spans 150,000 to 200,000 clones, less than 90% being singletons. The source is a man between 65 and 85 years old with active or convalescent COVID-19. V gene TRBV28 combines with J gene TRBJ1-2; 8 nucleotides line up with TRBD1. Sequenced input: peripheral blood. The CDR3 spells CASSPQGQVKGGYTF. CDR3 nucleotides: TGTGCCAGCAGTCCCCAGGGACAGGTTAAGGGTGGCTACACCTTC.